These T cell receptor beta chains were read from a single sample in a study of breast tumors, draining lymph nodes, adjacent tissues. One entry per CDR3 protein, called by TCRdb with MiXCR from the multiplex PCR reads. The sample contains 150,000 to 250,000 distinct CDR3 sequences, 31% of which appear only once. Sequencing input: axillary lymph node tissue. The receptors were gathered from a female donor with breast cancer. Some clones in this sample may be carry-over from other donors' samples. The CDR3 runs from the conserved cysteine through the conserved F or W. Only some rows state a clone size, as once, few, many or a class for expanded clones.

v_gene,j_gene,abundance,CDR3aa
TRBV29-1,TRBJ2-1,-,CSAVAGGPNEQFF
TRBV10-2,TRBJ2-4,-,CASSQTGGDIQYF
TRBV24-1,TRBJ1-4,-,CATSDPGQGMKEKLFF
TRBV5-1,TRBJ1-4,-,CASSREGQGNEKLFF
TRBV20-1,TRBJ2-7,many,CSARPLGLAAYEQYF
TRBV24-1,TRBJ1-5,many,CATSGPQGHSNQPQHF
TRBV7-9,TRBJ1-1,few,CASSLGTGAMGNTEAFF
TRBV11-2,TRBJ2-3,many,CASSFSGGGDTQYF
TRBV5-1,TRBJ1-6,many,CASSLGAKTVSPLHF
TRBV11-2,TRBJ2-3,many,CASSLGISTGGPTDTQYF
TRBV15,TRBJ1-4,-,CATSSSNGQGRTNEKLFF
TRBV3-1,TRBJ2-1,many,CASSPRSGKSYNEQFF
TRBV2,TRBJ2-1,many,CASSATSLDEQFF
TRBV30,TRBJ2-7,-,CASTLQGAVGDEQYF
TRBV9,TRBJ2-3,many,CASSVVGVSTDTQYF
TRBV2,TRBJ2-2,-,CASSATSGGELFF
TRBV7-2,TRBJ2-3,-,CASSSGTTGRSDTQYF
TRBV4-3,TRBJ2-5,many,CASSPRLAQETQYF